Below are 4 T cell receptor beta chains sequenced from a single sample in a study of cytomegalovirus exposure and HLA in healthy donors. Both 60 Vbeta primers and 13 Jbeta primers went into the PCR. Sequencing was performed with immunoSEQ multiplex PCR; in TCRdb, only in-frame clones are kept and a portion is missing. Listed are around 64,000 clones; 2% to 3% falls within the top ten. What was sequenced was PBMCs. These receptor sequences come from a female donor in good health and CMV-seropositive.

The chain joins TRBV6-1 to TRBJ1-2; maybe TRBD1 (5 bases). The V end lost 6 bases, the J end lost 6 bases, and 14 bases lay between the germline ends. CDR1 and CDR2 (germline): MNHNS, SASEGT. The CDR3 has 13 residues. CDR3 residues: CASRSGDVDGYTF. CDR3 sequence (DNA): TGTGCCAGCAGATCGGGGGATGTGGATGGCTACACCTTC.

The V gene is TRBV19, the J gene TRBJ1-5, with 7 positions matching TRBD1. Germline assignment: CDR1 LNHDA and CDR2 SQIVND (reference sequence). V lost 6 bases and J lost 5; bases outside the gene matches: 4. The CDR3 is made up of 13 amino acids. In nucleotides, the CDR3 is TGTGCCAGTAGCCCCGACAGGGATCAGCCCCAGCATTTT. Its translation: CASSPDRDQPQHF.

This chain connects TRBV6-4 to TRBJ1-1; TRBD1 matches at 8 bases. The J segment lost 5 bases and the V segment lost 5 bases, leaving 7 bases of the junction unmatched. This CDR3 has 14 amino acids. The V gene's germline CDR1 is MRHNA and CDR2 SNTAGT. CDR3 nucleotides: TGTGCCAGCAGTCCGGACAGGGCGAGGACTGAAGCTTTCTTT. Encoded protein: CASSPDRARTEAFF.

J is TRBJ1-4 and V is TRBV15; 8 bases fit TRBD1. The CDR3 spans 16 residues. Per germline, CDR1 LNHNV and CDR2 YYDKDF (reference sequence). The trim removed 5 bases at V and 0 bases at J, leaving 5 bases unmatched. CDR3 bases: TGTGCCACCAGCCAAGGACAGGGTGCAACTAATGAAAAACTGTTTTTT. Translating gives CATSQGQGATNEKLFF.